The sequence of this T cell receptor (beta chain) was determined in a study of control samples from healthy donors and cancer patients. Libraries were prepared by immunoSEQ multiplex PCR; TCRdb keeps only in-frame clonotypes and omits some of them. This sample has roughly 38,000 clones; over 65% occur once, and the top ten carry roughly 47%. Trimming took 7 bases from V and 5 from J; bases not matched to a gene: 2. From germline, CDR1 is SQVTM and CDR2 ANQGSEA. The CDR3 consists of 11 residues. The J gene is TRBJ2-3, the V gene TRBV29-1, with TRBD1 identical over 8 bases. The clonotype was recovered from a man between 60 and 70 years old in good health. Specimen: blood. DNA for the CDR3: TGCAGCGGGGACAGGCAAGATACGCAGTATTTT. Translation: CSGDRQDTQYF.